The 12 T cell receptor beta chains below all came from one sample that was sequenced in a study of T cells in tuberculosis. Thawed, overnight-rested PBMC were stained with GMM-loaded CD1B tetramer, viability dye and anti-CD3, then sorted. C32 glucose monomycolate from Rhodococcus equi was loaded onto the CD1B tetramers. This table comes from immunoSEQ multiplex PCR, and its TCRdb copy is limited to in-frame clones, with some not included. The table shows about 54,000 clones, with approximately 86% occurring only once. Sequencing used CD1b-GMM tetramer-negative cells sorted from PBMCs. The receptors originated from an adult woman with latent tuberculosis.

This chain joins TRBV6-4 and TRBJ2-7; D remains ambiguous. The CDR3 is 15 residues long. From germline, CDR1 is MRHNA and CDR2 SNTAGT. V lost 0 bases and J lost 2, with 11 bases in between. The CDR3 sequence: CASSDSRLRPYEQYF. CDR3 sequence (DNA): TGTGCCAGCAGTGACTCCCGGTTGAGGCCCTACGAGCAGTACTTC.

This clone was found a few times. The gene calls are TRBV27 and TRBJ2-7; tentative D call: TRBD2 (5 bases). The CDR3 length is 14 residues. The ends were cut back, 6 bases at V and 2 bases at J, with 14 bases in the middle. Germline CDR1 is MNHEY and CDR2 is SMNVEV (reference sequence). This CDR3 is CASRGSLPPYEQYF. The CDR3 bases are TGTGCCAGCAGAGGGAGCTTACCCCCCTACGAGCAGTACTTC.

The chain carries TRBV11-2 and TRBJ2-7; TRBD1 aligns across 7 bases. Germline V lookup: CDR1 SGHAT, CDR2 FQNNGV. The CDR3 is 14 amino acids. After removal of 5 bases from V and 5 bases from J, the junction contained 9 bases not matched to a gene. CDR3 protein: CASSRDDRVHEQYF. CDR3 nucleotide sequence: TGTGCCAGCAGCCGTGACGACAGGGTCCACGAGCAGTACTTC.

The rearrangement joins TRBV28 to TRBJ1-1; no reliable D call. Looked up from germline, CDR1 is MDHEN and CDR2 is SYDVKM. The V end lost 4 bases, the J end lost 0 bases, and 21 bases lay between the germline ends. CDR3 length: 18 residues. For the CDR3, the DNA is TGTGCCAGCAGTTCCCCCCCGACGGGTATTAGAATGAACACTGAAGCTTTCTTT. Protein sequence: CASSSPPTGIRMNTEAFF.

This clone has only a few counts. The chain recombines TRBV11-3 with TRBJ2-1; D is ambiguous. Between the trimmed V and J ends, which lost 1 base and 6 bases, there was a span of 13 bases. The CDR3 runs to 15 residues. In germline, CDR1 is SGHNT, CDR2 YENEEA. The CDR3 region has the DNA TGTGCCAGCAGCTTAGGATCGGTTCTAAGCAATGAGCAGTTCTTC. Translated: CASSLGSVLSNEQFF.

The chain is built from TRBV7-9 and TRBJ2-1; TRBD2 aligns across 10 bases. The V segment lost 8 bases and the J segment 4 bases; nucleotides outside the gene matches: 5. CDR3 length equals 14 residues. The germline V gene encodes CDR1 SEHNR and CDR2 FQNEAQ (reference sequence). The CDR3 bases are TGTGCCAGCGATAGCGGGGGGCCATACAATGAGCAGTTCTTC. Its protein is CASDSGGPYNEQFF.

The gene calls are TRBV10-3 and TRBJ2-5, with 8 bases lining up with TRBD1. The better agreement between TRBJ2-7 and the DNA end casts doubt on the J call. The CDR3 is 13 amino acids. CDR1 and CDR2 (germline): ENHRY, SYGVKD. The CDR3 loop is CAIRDREVYEQYF. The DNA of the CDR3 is TGTGCCATCAGGGACAGGGAAGTTTACGAGCAGTACTTC.

CDR3 sequence (DNA): TGTGCCAGCGGACAGGGTAATGGCTACACCTTC. Amino acid sequence: CASGQGNGYTF. V is TRBV5-4 and J is TRBJ1-2; 8 nucleotides match TRBD1. V lost 7 bases, J lost 6 bases, and 2 bases stayed unmatched. The CDR3 is 11 residues long. Germline CDR1 reads SGHNT; CDR2 reads YYREEE (reference sequence).

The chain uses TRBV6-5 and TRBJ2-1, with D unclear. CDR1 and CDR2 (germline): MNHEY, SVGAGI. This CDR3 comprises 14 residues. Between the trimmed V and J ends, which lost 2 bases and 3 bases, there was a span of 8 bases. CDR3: CASSYGGIYNEQFF. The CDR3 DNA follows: TGTGCCAGCAGTTACGGCGGAATCTACAATGAGCAGTTCTTC.

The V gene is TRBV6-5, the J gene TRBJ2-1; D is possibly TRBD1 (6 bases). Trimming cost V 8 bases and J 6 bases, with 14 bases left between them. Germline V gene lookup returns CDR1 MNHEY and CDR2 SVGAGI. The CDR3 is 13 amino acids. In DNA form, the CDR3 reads TGTGCCAGCGCACAGGGCTTTAGCAATGAGCAGTTCTTC. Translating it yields CASAQGFSNEQFF.

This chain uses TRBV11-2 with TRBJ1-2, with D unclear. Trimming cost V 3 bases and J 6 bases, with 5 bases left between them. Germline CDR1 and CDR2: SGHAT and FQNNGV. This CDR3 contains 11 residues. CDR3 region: CASSFRDGYTF. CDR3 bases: TGTGCCAGCAGCTTTAGAGATGGCTACACCTTC.

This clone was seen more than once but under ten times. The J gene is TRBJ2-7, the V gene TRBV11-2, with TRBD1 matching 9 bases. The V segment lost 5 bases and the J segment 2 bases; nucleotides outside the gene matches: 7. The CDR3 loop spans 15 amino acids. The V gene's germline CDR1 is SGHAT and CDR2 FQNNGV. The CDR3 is CASSGGTGQTYEQYF. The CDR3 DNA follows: TGTGCCAGCAGCGGGGGGACAGGGCAAACCTACGAGCAGTACTTC.